Listed below are T cell receptor beta chains from one sample, sequenced in a study of T cell responses to AZD1222 COVID-19 vaccine. Assay used: immunoSEQ multiplex PCR; TCRdb lists only in-frame clones, some missing. Found here are about 150,000 clones, roughly 90% of them singletons; the top ten hold just under 2%. Sequenced material: peripheral blood, taken 28 days after the second AZD1222 dose. These receptors were taken from an adult who received the AZD1222 COVID-19 vaccine. CDR3s include the opening cysteine and the closing phenylalanine or tryptophan. Fields, in order: clone size, J gene, D gene, V gene, CDR3 DNA, CDR3 protein. The D gene is left open where the match is weak. Size values are once, few and many counts, or a class for expanded clones, and some rows have none.

. TRBJ1-2 . TRBV3-1/TRBV3-2 TGTGCCAGCAGCCAAGAAGCCCCACGGCTCGGTGGCTACACCTTC CASSQEAPRLGGYTF
. TRBJ2-2 TRBD1 TRBV19 TGTGCCAGCACCGACAGGGACGCGAACACCGGGGAGCTGTTTTTT CASTDRDANTGELFF
. TRBJ1-1 . TRBV18 TGTGCCAGCTCACCACCGGGAGTGAACACTGAAGCTTTCTTT CASSPPGVNTEAFF
. TRBJ2-7 TRBD1 TRBV24-1 TGTGCCACCAGTGATCGACAGGGCCTTCTCTACGAGCAGTACTTC CATSDRQGLLYEQYF
once TRBJ1-5 . TRBV11-2 TGTGCCAGCAGCTCCCACGAGACAGAAGGTCAGCCCCAGCATTTT CASSSHETEGQPQHF
. TRBJ1-4 . TRBV18 TGTGCCAGCTCACCGCAGGAAGCGGGAGAAAAACTGTTTTTT CASSPQEAGEKLFF
. TRBJ1-1 . TRBV9 TGTGCCAGCAGCGCGACTCTTAAGTCCACTGAAGCTTTCTTT CASSATLKSTEAFF
. TRBJ1-1 TRBD1 TRBV19 TGTGCCAGTTCACTCAGGGGGCCCACTGAAGCTTTCTTT CASSLRGPTEAFF
. TRBJ2-3 . TRBV24-1 TGTGCCACCAGTGATTTGACAGGGAGCACAGATACGCAGTATTTT CATSDLTGSTDTQYF
once TRBJ1-5 . TRBV6-5 TGTGCCAGCAGTCCCCTGAGTAGCAATCAGCCCCAGCATTTT CASSPLSSNQPQHF
. TRBJ2-3 . TRBV5-6 TGTGCCAGCAGCATAGGCACAGATACGCAGTATTTT CASSIGTDTQYF
. TRBJ2-7 TRBD2 TRBV5-4 TGTGCCAGCAGCAGGAGCGGGGGGGCCTACGAGCAGTACTTC CASSRSGGAYEQYF
. TRBJ1-1 TRBD1 TRBV10-1 TGCGCCAGCAGTGGGGGACAGACGAACACTGAAGCTTTCTTT CASSGGQTNTEAFF
. TRBJ1-1 . TRBV20-1 TGCAGTGCTAGAGAACCAATGGCTCTCTTT CSAREPMALF
. TRBJ2-7 . TRBV6-1 TGTGCCAGCAGTGAAAAGGTGGGGTCCCCCTACGAGCAGTACTTC CASSEKVGSPYEQYF
. TRBJ2-1 TRBD1 TRBV5-1 TGCGCCAGCAGAAGGACCGGGACAGGGGTCTACAATGAGCAGTTCTTC CASRRTGTGVYNEQFF
. TRBJ1-3 . TRBV3-1/TRBV3-2 TGTGCCAGCAGCCCTCGCGACTCTGGAAACACCATATATTTT CASSPRDSGNTIYF
. TRBJ1-1 TRBD1 TRBV2 TGTGCCAGCAGTGAGACAGGGGGCAGGACTGAAGCTTTCTTT CASSETGGRTEAFF
. TRBJ2-2 . TRBV19 TGTGCCAGTAGTATACGCTCGAAGGACACCACGAACACCGGGGAGCTGTTTTTT CASSIRSKDTTNTGELFF
. TRBJ2-1 TRBD1 TRBV2 TGTGCCAGCAGTAGACAGGGGGACAATGAGCAGTTCTTC CASSRQGDNEQFF
. TRBJ1-5 . TRBV6-6 TGTGCCAGCGCCGGCACGGGGAGTCAGCCCCAGCATTTT CASAGTGSQPQHF
. TRBJ1-5 . TRBV28 TGTGCCAGCAGTTTTGGGACACTGAGCAATCAGCCCCAGCATTTT CASSFGTLSNQPQHF
. TRBJ2-1 . TRBV19 TGTGCCAGTAGTACGCCCTCGGGAACGCCGCAGTTCTTC CASSTPSGTPQFF
. TRBJ1-2 TRBD1 TRBV10-2 TGCGCCAGCGCGACCGCGACAGGGCACTATGGCTACACCTTC CASATATGHYGYTF
. TRBJ2-7 . TRBV3-1/TRBV3-2 TGTGCCAGCAGCCAAACTACAGGATTTTCCTACGAGCAGTACTTC CASSQTTGFSYEQYF
few TRBJ1-1 . TRBV12-3/TRBV12-4 TGTGCCAGCCACCCGGGGGAACGGACTGAAGCTTTCTTT CASHPGERTEAFF
. TRBJ1-2 . TRBV6-5 TGTGCCAGCAGTCCTGACACCGAACGTGGCTACACCTTC CASSPDTERGYTF
. TRBJ1-2 . TRBV9 TGTGCCAGCAGCGCACCAGGGGCCTATGGCTACACCTTC CASSAPGAYGYTF
. TRBJ2-3 . TRBV27 TGTGCCAGCAGTTTAAACTACCCAAACACCGGAGATACGCAGTATTTT CASSLNYPNTGDTQYF
. TRBJ2-3 . TRBV5-1 TGCGCCAGCAGTGAGGGCCAATCAGATACGCAGTATTTT CASSEGQSDTQYF
. TRBJ1-6 TRBD1 TRBV27 TGTGCCAGCACCTTTTGGCAGGGGGGATCACCCCTCCACTTT CASTFWQGGSPLHF
. TRBJ1-5 TRBD1 TRBV12-3/TRBV12-4 TGTGCCAGCAGCCGACAGGGGCGACAGCCCCAGCATTTT CASSRQGRQPQHF
. TRBJ2-4 TRBD1 TRBV30 TGTGCCTGGAGTGAGAGGGGGCTAGCCAAAAACATTCAGTACTTC CAWSERGLAKNIQYF
once TRBJ2-2 . TRBV27 TGTGCCAGCAGTTTATCAGTCTACGGGGAGCTGTTTTTT CASSLSVYGELFF
. TRBJ1-3 . TRBV19 TGTGCCAGTAGTATAACGGGAAACACCATATATTTT CASSITGNTIYF
. TRBJ2-4 TRBD2 TRBV3-1/TRBV3-2 TGTGCCAGCAGCCAAGATCTAAGGGAGCGGGGGGGCAAGGACATTCAGTACTTC CASSQDLRERGGKDIQYF
. TRBJ2-2 . TRBV9 TGTGCCAGCAGCGTACAGGGGAACACCGGGGAGCTGTTTTTT CASSVQGNTGELFF
. TRBJ1-2 TRBD1 TRBV5-4 TGTGCCAGCAGCGAGGACAGGGGGACCTATGGCTACACCTTC CASSEDRGTYGYTF
. TRBJ2-5 . TRBV5-4 TGTGCCAGCAGCTCAACCGGGACTGGAGAGACCCAGTACTTC CASSSTGTGETQYF
. TRBJ2-7 . TRBV10-3 TGTGCCATCAGTGAGTCGTGGGGAATATACGAGCAGTACTTC CAISESWGIYEQYF
. TRBJ2-2 . TRBV7-2 TGTGCCAGCAGCTTAGAAAGCAACACCGGGGAGCTGTTTTTT CASSLESNTGELFF
. TRBJ2-1 . TRBV7-9 TGTGCCAGCAGCCCCCCAATACATGAGCAGTTCTTC CASSPPIHEQFF
. TRBJ2-1 TRBD2 TRBV5-4 TGTGCCAGCAGCTTCGGACTAGCGGGACAGTTCTTC CASSFGLAGQFF
. TRBJ1-1 TRBD1 TRBV14 TGTGCCAGCAGCCAAGAAAGGGGGCACATGAACACTGAAGCTTTCTTT CASSQERGHMNTEAFF
. TRBJ1-4 . TRBV5-5 TGTGCCAGCAGCCCGTGGGGGACAACTAATGAAAAACTGTTTTTT CASSPWGTTNEKLFF
few TRBJ1-2 . TRBV19 TGTGCCAGTAGTATCCCGGGCCGCTATGGCTACACCTTC CASSIPGRYGYTF
. TRBJ2-2 TRBD1 TRBV6-4 TGTGCCAGCAGTGACCCTAACAGGGGTAACACCGGGGAGCTGTTTTTT CASSDPNRGNTGELFF
. TRBJ2-2 TRBD2 TRBV19 TGTGCCAGTAGTATGGGGACTAGCTTTTCGAACACCGGGGAGCTGTTTTTT CASSMGTSFSNTGELFF
. TRBJ1-5 . TRBV6-5 TGTGCCAGCAGTTACGGTCGGGGGGATCAGCCCCAGCATTTT CASSYGRGDQPQHF
. TRBJ2-1 TRBD2 TRBV9 TGTGCCAGCAGCGTAGCAGCGGGAGGGTACAATGAGCAGTTCTTC CASSVAAGGYNEQFF
. TRBJ1-2 TRBD1 TRBV7-9 TGTGCCAGCAGCACCCGACAGGGAGATGGCTACACCTTC CASSTRQGDGYTF
. TRBJ2-7 . TRBV24-1 TGTGCCACCAGTGATATATACAGGGCCCACGAGCAGTACTTC CATSDIYRAHEQYF
. TRBJ2-3 . TRBV5-1 TGCGCCAGCAGCTTTGGGGGGCCCACAGATACGCAGTATTTT CASSFGGPTDTQYF
. TRBJ2-7 TRBD1 TRBV28 TGTGCCAGCAGTTTCACAGGGGGCTACGAGCAGTACTTC CASSFTGGYEQYF
. TRBJ1-5 . TRBV5-3 TGTGCCAGAAGCCCAATGGGGGGGGATCAGCCCCAGCATTTT CARSPMGGDQPQHF